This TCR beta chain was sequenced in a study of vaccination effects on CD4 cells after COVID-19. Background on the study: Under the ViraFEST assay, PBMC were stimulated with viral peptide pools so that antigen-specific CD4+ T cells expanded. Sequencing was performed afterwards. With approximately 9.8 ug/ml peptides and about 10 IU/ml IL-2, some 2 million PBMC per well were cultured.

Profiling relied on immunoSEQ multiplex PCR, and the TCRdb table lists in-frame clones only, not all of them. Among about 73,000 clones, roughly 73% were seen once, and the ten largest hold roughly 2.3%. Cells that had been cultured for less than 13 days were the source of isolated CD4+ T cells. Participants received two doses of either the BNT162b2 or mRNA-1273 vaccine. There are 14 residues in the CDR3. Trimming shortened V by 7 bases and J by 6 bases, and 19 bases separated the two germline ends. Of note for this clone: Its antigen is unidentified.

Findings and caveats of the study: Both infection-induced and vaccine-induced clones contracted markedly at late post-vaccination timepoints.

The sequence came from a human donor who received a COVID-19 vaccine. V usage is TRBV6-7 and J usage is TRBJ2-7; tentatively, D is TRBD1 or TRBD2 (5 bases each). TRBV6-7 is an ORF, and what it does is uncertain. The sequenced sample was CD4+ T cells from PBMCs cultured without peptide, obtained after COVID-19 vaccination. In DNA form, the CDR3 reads TGTGCCAGCACTCCGGGGCCCAAATGGCGCGAGCAGTACGTC. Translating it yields CASTPGPKWREQYV.